The 8 T cell receptor beta chains presented below share a single source sample, sequenced in a study of T cell responses to AZD1222 COVID-19 vaccine. The assay was immunoSEQ multiplex PCR, and TCRdb's table has in-frame clones only and misses some. The table shows about 28,000 clones, with just under 80% occurring only once. The input for sequencing was peripheral blood, taken on day 0 of AZD1222 vaccination. The receptors derive from an adult in good health.

This chain uses TRBV4-1 with TRBJ1-5; D is unclear. CDR1 MGHRA and CDR2 YSYEKL come from the germline V gene. The CDR3 loop spans 15 amino acids. Trimming shortened V by 4 bases and J by 1 base, and 11 bases separated the two germline ends. The CDR3 sequence: CASSLSDKSNQPQHF. The CDR3 nucleotides read TGCGCCAGCAGCCTATCAGACAAAAGCAATCAGCCCCAGCATTTT.

The rearrangement joins TRBV3-1 (or the pseudogene TRBV3-2) to TRBJ2-1, with 8 bases that match TRBD2. The CDR3 loop spans 17 amino acids. In germline, CDR1 is LGHDT, CDR2 YNNKEL (reference sequence). V was clipped by 0 bases and J by 4 bases; unmatched bases: 8. The CDR3: CASSQESAGAEYNEQFF. CDR3 DNA sequence: TGTGCCAGCAGCCAAGAATCAGCGGGGGCCGAATACAATGAGCAGTTCTTC.

The J gene is TRBJ1-3, the V gene TRBV7-6, with 11 positions matching TRBD1. Germline loops: CDR1 SGHVS, CDR2 FNYEAQ. The CDR3 covers 17 residues. J lost 4 bases, V lost 5 bases, and 10 bases had no gene match. The DNA for the CDR3 is TGTGCCAGCAGCCCCCCGGGACAGGGGGTATCGGGAAACACCATATATTTT. It is translated as CASSPPGQGVSGNTIYF. Complete variable domain (other parts from reference TRBV7-6 and TRBJ1-3): GAGVSQSPRYKVTKRGQDVALRCDPISGHVSLYWYRQALGQGPEFLTYFNYEAQQDKSGLPNDRFSAERPEGSISTLTIQRTEQRDSAMYRCASSPPGQGVSGNTIYFGEGSWLTVV.

This rearrangement joins TRBV10-3 to TRBJ1-2, with a possible D match to TRBD1 (6 bases). This CDR3 has 15 residues. V shed 11 bases and J shed 7 bases, with 26 bases lying between them. CDR1 is ENHRY and CDR2 is SYGVKD in the germline V gene. CDR3 DNA sequence: TGTGCCTCACGAGAACAGGGTCCACGGAAGGCTGGCTACACCTTC. Amino acid sequence: CASREQGPRKAGYTF.

V usage is TRBV7-3 and J usage is TRBJ2-5; weak D call: TRBD1 (6 bases). The germline V gene has CDR1 SGHTA and CDR2 FQGTGA. This CDR3 comprises 15 residues. The V and J ends lost 1 base and 2 bases respectively, with 11 bases between them. This chain's CDR3 is CASSLIGTPQETQYF. The CDR3 bases are TGTGCCAGCAGCTTAATTGGGACACCACAAGAGACCCAGTACTTC.

This chain uses TRBV24-1 with TRBJ2-1, with unresolved D. CDR1 is KGHDR and CDR2 is SFDVKD in the germline V gene. V was pared by 4 bases and J by 6 bases, with 15 bases between. The CDR3 length is 15 residues. The CDR3 is CATSENGPWGNEQFF. The CDR3 nucleotides read TGTGCCACCAGTGAGAATGGACCTTGGGGCAATGAGCAGTTCTTC.

The CDR3 reads CATSVRYGEQYV. The CDR3 DNA sequence: TGTGCCACCAGTGTCCGCTACGGCGAGCAGTACGTC. V is TRBV24-1 and J is TRBJ2-7; D not resolved. The CDR3 has 12 amino acids. CDR1 is KGHDR, CDR2 SFDVKD, per germline. V lost 5 bases, J lost 6 bases, and 10 bases lay in between.

This clone was seen more than once but under ten times. The chain is built from TRBV27 and TRBJ1-4, with D possibly being TRBD1 (5 bases). This CDR3 is built from 14 residues. Germline assignment: CDR1 MNHEY and CDR2 SMNVEV (reference sequence). V was shortened by 6 bases and J by 8 bases, with 16 bases between the two germline ends. This chain's CDR3 is CASSPQGSREKLFF. CDR3 coding DNA: TGTGCCAGCAGCCCGCAGGGTAGTAGGGAAAAACTGTTTTTT.